This record looks at one TCR beta chain sequence and its context. Antigen: not known. The germline V gene encodes CDR1 ENHRY and CDR2 SYGVKD. The V end was cut by 4 bases, the J end by 3 bases, with 15 bases between. The CDR3 spans 15 residues. It was approximately 10 milliliters of peripheral blood that were drawn from each donor. The entry originates in a study of blood T cells in healthy people across ages. Study-wide results and limits: A strong correlation was seen between TCR beta diversity and naive T cell percentage.

The second PCR ran roughly 7 to 12 cycles with a sample-barcoded 5' primer and J-beta primers. The yield of each sample was at least 2.5 million CDR3-containing paired-end reads. TCRdb analysed the 5' RACE reads with MiXCR anew, one entry per CDR3 protein. The table has just under 550,000 distinct CDR3 sequences, about 25% seen once. The same data also went into a second study, on T cells of mothers and their children.

The chain carries TRBV10-3 and TRBJ1-1; no definite D call. The material sequenced was blood. This clonotype originated in a boy younger than 18 in good health. The CDR3 loop is CAISAGILRDTEAFF. The CDR3 DNA follows: TGTGCCATCAGTGCTGGGATCCTGAGGGACACTGAAGCTTTCTTT.